This TCR beta chain was identified during a study of spatial heterogeneity in lung cancer. Every individual TCR cDNA molecule carried its own unique molecular identifier, which allowed correction of PCR and sequencing errors. Via MiXCR, TCRdb re-called the 5' RACE reads, giving one row per CDR3 protein. The table lists 30,000 to 45,000 distinct CDR3 sequences, around 7.2% of them singletons, with under 30% in the top ten. This clonotype was picked up a small number of times. Its antigen is unknown. Study-level points and caveats: Ubiquitous expanded tumor TCRs were seen in blood more at resection than at follow-up.

Time point noted: sample taken at primary tumor resection. Extraction of whole RNA from tumor, nontumor lung or frozen PBMC preceded unsorted sequencing. The donors comprised some 72 untreated early-stage non-small cell lung cancer patients. Germline V lookup: CDR1 SGHTA, CDR2 FQGNSA. The junction had 11 bases not matched to a gene; V was cut back by 3 bases and J by 2 bases. This CDR3 is 17 amino acids long. This clonotype was sampled from a male donor with early-stage non-small cell lung cancer. The specimen comprised PBMCs, sampled at surgery. The gene calls are TRBV7-2 and TRBJ2-5; the match to TRBD1 covers 8 bases. CDR3 amino acids: CASSFVQTGAKQETQYF. The CDR3, as DNA: TGTGCCAGCAGCTTTGTCCAGACAGGGGCGAAACAAGAGACCCAGTACTTC.